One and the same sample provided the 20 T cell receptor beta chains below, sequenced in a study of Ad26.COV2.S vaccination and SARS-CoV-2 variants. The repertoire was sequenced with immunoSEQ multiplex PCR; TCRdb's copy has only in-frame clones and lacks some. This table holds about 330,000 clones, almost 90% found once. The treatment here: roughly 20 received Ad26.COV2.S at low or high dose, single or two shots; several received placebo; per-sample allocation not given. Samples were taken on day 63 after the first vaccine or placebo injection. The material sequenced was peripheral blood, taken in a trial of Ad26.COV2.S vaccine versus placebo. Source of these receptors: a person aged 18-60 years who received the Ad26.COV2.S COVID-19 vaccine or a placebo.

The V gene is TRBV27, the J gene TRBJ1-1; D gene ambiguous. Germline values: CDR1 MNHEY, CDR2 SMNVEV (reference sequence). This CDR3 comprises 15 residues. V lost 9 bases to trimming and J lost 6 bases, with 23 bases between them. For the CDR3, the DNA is TGTGCCAGTCGTCCCTGGTGGGATATTTCGGCTGAAGCTTTCTTT. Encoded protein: CASRPWWDISAEAFF.

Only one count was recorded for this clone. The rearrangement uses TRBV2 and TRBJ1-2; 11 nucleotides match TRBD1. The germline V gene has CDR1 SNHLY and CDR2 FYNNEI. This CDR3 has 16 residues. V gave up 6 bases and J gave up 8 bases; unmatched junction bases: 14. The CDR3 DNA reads TGTGCCAGCAGATTAAACCCCGGGACAGGGGGAAGGGGCTACACCTTC. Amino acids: CASRLNPGTGGRGYTF.

The CDR3, as DNA: TGTGCCAGTAGTATTAGCTTTTGGGGGACGGGCTACTACGAGCAGTACTTC. It translates to CASSISFWGTGYYEQYF. The J gene is TRBJ2-7, the V gene TRBV19; D is perhaps TRBD1 or TRBD2 (5 bases each). Per germline, CDR1 LNHDA and CDR2 SQIVND (reference sequence). Between the trimmed V and J ends, which lost 3 bases and 3 bases, there was a span of 21 bases. CDR3 length: 17 residues.

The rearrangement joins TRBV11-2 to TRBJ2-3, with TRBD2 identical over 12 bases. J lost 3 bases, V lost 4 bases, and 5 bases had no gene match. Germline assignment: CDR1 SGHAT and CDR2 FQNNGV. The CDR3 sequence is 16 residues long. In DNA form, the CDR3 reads TGTGCCAGCAGCTCTCTAGCGGGGGGGCCTACAGATACGCAGTATTTT. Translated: CASSSLAGGPTDTQYF.

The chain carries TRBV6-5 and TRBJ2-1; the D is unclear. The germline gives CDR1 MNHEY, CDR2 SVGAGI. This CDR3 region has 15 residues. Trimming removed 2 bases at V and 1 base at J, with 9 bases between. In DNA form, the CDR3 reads TGTGCCAGCAGTTACGTGTCCCCTTCCTACAATGAGCAGTTCTTC. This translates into CASSYVSPSYNEQFF.

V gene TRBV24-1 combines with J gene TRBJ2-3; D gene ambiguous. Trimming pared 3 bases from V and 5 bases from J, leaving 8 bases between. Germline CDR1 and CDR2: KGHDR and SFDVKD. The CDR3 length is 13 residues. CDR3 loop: CATSDPNIDTQYF. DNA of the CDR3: TGTGCCACCAGTGATCCCAATATAGATACGCAGTATTTT.

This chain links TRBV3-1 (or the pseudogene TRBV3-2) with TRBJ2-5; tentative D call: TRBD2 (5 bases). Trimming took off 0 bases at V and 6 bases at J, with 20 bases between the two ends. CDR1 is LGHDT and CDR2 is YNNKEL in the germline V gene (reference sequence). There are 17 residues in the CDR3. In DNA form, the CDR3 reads TGTGCCAGCAGCCAAGATCTTTTTGCTAGACCGGGGAAGACCCAGTACTTC. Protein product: CASSQDLFARPGKTQYF.

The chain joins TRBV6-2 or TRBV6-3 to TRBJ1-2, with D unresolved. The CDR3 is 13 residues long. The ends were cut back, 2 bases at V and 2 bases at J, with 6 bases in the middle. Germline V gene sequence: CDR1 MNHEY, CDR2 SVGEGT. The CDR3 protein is CASSYTENYGYTF. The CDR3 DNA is TGTGCCAGCAGTTACACGGAAAACTATGGCTACACCTTC.

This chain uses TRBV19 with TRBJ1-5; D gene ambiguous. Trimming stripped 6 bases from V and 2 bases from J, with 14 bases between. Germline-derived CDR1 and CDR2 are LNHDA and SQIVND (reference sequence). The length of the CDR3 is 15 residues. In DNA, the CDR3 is TGTGCCAGTAGGCCCCAGGTCCCTCGCAATCAGCCCCAGCATTTT. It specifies CASRPQVPRNQPQHF.

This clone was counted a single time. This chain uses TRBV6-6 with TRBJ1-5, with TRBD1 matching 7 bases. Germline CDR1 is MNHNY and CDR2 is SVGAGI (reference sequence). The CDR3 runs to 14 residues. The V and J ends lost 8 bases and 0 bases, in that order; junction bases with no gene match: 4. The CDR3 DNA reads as TGTGCCAGCGCCCCAGGGGGTAGCAATCAGCCCCAGCATTTT. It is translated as CASAPGGSNQPQHF.

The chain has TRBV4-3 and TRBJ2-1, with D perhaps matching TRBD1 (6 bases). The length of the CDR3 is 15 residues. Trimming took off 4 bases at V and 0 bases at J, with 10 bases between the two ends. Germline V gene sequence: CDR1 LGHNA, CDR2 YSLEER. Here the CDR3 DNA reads TGCGCCAGCAGCCTACAAGGGGGCTCCTACAATGAGCAGTTCTTC. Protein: CASSLQGGSYNEQFF.

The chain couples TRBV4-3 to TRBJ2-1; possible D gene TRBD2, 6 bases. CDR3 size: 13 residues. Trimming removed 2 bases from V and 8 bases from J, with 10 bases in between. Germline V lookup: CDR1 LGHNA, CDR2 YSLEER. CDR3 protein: CASSQRSSDEQFF. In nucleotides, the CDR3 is TGCGCCAGCAGCCAACGCTCTAGCGATGAGCAGTTCTTC.

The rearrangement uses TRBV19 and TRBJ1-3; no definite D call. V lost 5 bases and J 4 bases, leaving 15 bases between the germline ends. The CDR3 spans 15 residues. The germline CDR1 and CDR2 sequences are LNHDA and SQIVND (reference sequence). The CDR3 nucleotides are TGTGCCAGTAGTGCCGACACGGCGCGGGGAAACACCATATATTTT. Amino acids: CASSADTARGNTIYF.

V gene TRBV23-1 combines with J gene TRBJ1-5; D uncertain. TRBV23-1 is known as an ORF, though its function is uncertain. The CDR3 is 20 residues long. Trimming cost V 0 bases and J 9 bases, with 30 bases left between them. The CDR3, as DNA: TGCGCCAGCAGTCAATCTACCAGGAGCAGACTCGCTTGTTTTGTTTGGCCCCAGCATTTT. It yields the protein CASSQSTRSRLACFVWPQHF.

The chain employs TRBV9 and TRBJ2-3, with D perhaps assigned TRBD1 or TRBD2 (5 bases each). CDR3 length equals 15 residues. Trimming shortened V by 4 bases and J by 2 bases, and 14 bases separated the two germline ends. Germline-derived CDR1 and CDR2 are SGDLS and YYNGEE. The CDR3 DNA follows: TGTGCCAGCAGCCTCGGGGACCGACCCACAGATACGCAGTATTTT. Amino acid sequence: CASSLGDRPTDTQYF.

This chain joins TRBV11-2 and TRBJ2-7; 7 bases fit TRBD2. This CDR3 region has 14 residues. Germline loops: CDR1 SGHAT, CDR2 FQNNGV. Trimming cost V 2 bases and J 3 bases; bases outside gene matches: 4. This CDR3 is CASSLTRGYYEQYF. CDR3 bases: TGTGCCAGCAGCTTAACGCGGGGGTACTACGAGCAGTACTTC.

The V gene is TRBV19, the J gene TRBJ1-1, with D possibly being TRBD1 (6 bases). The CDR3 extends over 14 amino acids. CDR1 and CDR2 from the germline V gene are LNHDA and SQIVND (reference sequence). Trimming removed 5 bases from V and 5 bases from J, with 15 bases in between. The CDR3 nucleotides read TGTGCCAGTAGTGACCGGGGGCGAAGTACTGAAGCTTTCTTT. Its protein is CASSDRGRSTEAFF.

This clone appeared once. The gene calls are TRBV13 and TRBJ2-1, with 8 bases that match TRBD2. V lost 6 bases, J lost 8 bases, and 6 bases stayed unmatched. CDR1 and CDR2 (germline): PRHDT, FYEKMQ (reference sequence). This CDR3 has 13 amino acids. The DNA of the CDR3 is TGTGCCAGCAGGAGACTAGCGATGGATGAGCAGTTCTTC. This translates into CASRRLAMDEQFF.

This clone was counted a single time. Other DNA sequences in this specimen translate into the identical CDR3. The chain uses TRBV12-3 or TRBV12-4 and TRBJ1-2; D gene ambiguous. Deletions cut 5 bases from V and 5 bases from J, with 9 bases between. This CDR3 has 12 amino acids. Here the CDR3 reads CASSRLSYGYTF. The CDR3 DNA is TGTGCCAGCAGTCGACTCTCTTATGGCTACACCTTC.

The CDR3 DNA sequence: TGTGCCAGCAGTCCAAGGACAGGGGCCTACGAGCAGTACTTC. Amino acids: CASSPRTGAYEQYF. This chain joins TRBV6-5 and TRBJ2-7, with 9 bases identical to TRBD1. This CDR3 region has 14 residues. CDR1 is MNHEY and CDR2 is SVGAGI in the germline V gene. The trim removed 5 bases at V and 2 bases at J, leaving 4 bases unmatched.